One and the same sample provided the 8 T cell receptor beta chains below, sequenced in a study of T cell changes during pregnancy in multiple sclerosis. This table comes from immunoSEQ multiplex PCR, and its TCRdb copy is limited to in-frame clones, with some not included. The table has roughly 70,000 clones, about nine tenths seen once. Material: peripheral blood, obtained in the third trimester of pregnancy. Receptors originate from a female donor with multiple sclerosis, enrolled in a pregnancy study.

The rearrangement links TRBV29-1 to TRBJ2-7, with 7 bases that match TRBD1. Germline CDR1 and CDR2: SQVTM and ANQGSEA. The V segment lost 6 bases and the J segment 2 bases; nucleotides outside the gene matches: 7. This CDR3 region has 13 residues. DNA of the CDR3: TGCAGCGTCATGCAGGGGGAAACCTACGAGCAGTACTTC. This sequence encodes CSVMQGETYEQYF.

The chain links TRBV19 to TRBJ2-5, with 10 bases identical to TRBD2. CDR3 length: 15 residues. Trimming at V came to 4 bases and at J to 2 bases, leaving 4 bases not matched to a gene. Per germline, CDR1 LNHDA and CDR2 SQIVND (reference sequence). As DNA, the CDR3 is TGTGCCAGTAGTACTCTAGCGGGGGTTCAAGAGACCCAGTACTTC. Residues: CASSTLAGVQETQYF.

The chain has TRBV9 and TRBJ2-7; perhaps TRBD2 as D (6 bases). The CDR3 loop spans 16 amino acids. V lost 2 bases to trimming and J lost 5 bases, with 20 bases between them. CDR1 SGDLS and CDR2 YYNGEE come from the germline V gene. The CDR3 DNA is TGTGCCAGCAGCGTCGTTCCGGAGGGGTTTGGTGACGAGCAGTACTTC. Translated, it gives CASSVVPEGFGDEQYF.

The V call is TRBV19, the J call TRBJ2-2; a possible D gene is TRBD2 (5 bases). Trimming stripped 9 bases from V and 0 bases from J, with 11 bases between. Germline V CDR1 and CDR2: LNHDA, SQIVND (reference sequence). The CDR3 runs to 14 residues. CDR3 sequence: CASRRAANTGELFF. CDR3 nucleotides: TGTGCCAGCCGGCGGGCCGCGAACACCGGGGAGCTGTTTTTT.

This rearrangement joins TRBV7-9 to TRBJ2-7; TRBD2 might be the D (5 bases). Germline CDR1 and CDR2: SEHNR and FQNEAQ (reference sequence). The V end was cut by 6 bases, the J end by 11 bases, with 26 bases between. CDR3 length: 15 residues. In DNA form, the CDR3 reads TGTGCCAGCAGTGACATTTTCGGTGCCCACGACGGGGAGTACTTC. This translates into CASSDIFGAHDGEYF. Together with reference TRBV7-9 and TRBJ2-7, the CDR3 gives the full variable domain: DTGVSQNPRHKITKRGQNVTFRCDPISEHNRLYWYRQTLGQGPEFLTYFQNEAQLEKSRLLSDRFSAERPKGSFSTLEIQRTEQGDSAMYLCASSDIFGAHDGEYFGPGTRLTVT.

This rearrangement joins TRBV7-6 to TRBJ2-2, with a possible D match to TRBD1 (6 bases). Trimming removed 5 bases at V and 0 bases at J, with 10 bases between. The CDR3 length is 15 residues. Germline-derived CDR1 and CDR2 are SGHVS and FNYEAQ. In nucleotides, the CDR3 is TGTGCCAGCAGCCCAGGGGTCTCGAACACCGGGGAGCTGTTTTTT. Amino acids: CASSPGVSNTGELFF.

V is TRBV4-1 and J is TRBJ1-2, with 9 nucleotides matching TRBD1. The CDR3 covers 17 residues. The V segment lost 3 bases and the J segment 7 bases; nucleotides outside the gene matches: 15. Germline CDR1 MGHRA, CDR2 YSYEKL. The CDR3 region is CASSQGDLQGALSGYTF. CDR3 sequence (DNA): TGCGCCAGCAGCCAGGGGGATCTACAGGGGGCGTTGAGTGGCTACACCTTC.

This sequence joins TRBV9 and TRBJ1-2; D remains ambiguous. CDR3 size: 13 residues. With 1 base removed from V and 3 bases from J, the gap between germline ends came to 7 bases. Germline V gives CDR1 SGDLS, CDR2 YYNGEE. In DNA, the CDR3 is TGTGCCAGCAGCGTACGTCCGGACTATGGCTACACCTTC. Translation gives CASSVRPDYGYTF.